This T cell receptor beta chain emerged from a study of OX40 agonist ivuxolimab in advanced cancers. Profiled with immunoSEQ multiplex PCR; TCRdb holds only in-frame clones, not every one. The sample yields about 91,000 clones, about 85% seen once. The sample here was CD4+ or CD8+ T cells sorted from blood, taken in a trial of the OX40 agonist ivuxolimab. The receptor was derived from an adult with an advanced solid tumor such as melanoma, head and neck, liver or kidney cancer.

Here the CDR3 DNA reads TGTGCCAGCAGCTTAGAGAGGGGTCGGGAAGCTTTCTTT. It codes for CASSLERGREAFF. The chain has TRBV11-2 and TRBJ1-1; perhaps TRBD1 as D (5 bases). Germline assignment: CDR1 SGHAT and CDR2 FQNNGV. The length of the CDR3 is 13 residues. Trimming took off 0 bases at V and 8 bases at J, with 10 bases between the two ends.